These 2 T cell receptor beta chains were sequenced from one sample in a study of blood T cell repertoires in COVID-19. Profiled with immunoSEQ multiplex PCR; TCRdb holds only in-frame clones, not every one. Counted here are roughly 200,000 clones, around three quarters occurring once; the ten biggest clones make up about 5.5%. Sequencing was carried out using peripheral blood. The receptor source for this set is a woman between 70 and 85 years old with acute or convalescent COVID-19.

The rearrangement links TRBV3-1 (or the pseudogene TRBV3-2) to TRBJ2-3; TRBD2 agrees at 11 bases. V lost 4 bases, J lost 1 base, and 7 bases stayed unmatched. Germline loops: CDR1 LGHDT, CDR2 YNNKEL (reference sequence). This CDR3 comprises 17 residues. In DNA form, the CDR3 reads TGTGCCAGCAGCCCCCAACTAGCGGGAGTGGGCACAGATACGCAGTATTTT. Protein: CASSPQLAGVGTDTQYF.

The chain uses TRBV24-1 and TRBJ2-1, with TRBD1 matching over 8 bases. Germline-derived CDR1 and CDR2 are KGHDR and SFDVKD. V trimming: 9 bases; J trimming: 7 bases; junction bases outside the gene matches: 10. The CDR3 is 14 amino acids. The CDR3 sequence: CATRNSNRGNEQFF. As DNA, the CDR3 is TGTGCCACCCGGAACTCCAACAGGGGGAATGAGCAGTTCTTC.